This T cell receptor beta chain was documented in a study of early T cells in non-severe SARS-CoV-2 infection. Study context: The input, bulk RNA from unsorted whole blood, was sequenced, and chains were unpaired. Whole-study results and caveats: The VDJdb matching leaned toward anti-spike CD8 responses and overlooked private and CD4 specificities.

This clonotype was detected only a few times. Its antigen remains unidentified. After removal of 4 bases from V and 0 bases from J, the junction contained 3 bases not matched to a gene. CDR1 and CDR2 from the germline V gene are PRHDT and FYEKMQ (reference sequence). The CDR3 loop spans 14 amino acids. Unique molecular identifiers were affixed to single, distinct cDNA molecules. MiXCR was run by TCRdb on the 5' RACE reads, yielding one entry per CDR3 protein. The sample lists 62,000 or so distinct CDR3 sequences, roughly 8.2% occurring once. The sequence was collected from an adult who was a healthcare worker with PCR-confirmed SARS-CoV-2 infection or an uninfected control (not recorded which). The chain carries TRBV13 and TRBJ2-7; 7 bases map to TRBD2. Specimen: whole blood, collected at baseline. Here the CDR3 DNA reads TGTGCCAGCAGCTCTAGCGGCAACTCCTACGAGCAGTACTTC. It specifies CASSSSGNSYEQYF.